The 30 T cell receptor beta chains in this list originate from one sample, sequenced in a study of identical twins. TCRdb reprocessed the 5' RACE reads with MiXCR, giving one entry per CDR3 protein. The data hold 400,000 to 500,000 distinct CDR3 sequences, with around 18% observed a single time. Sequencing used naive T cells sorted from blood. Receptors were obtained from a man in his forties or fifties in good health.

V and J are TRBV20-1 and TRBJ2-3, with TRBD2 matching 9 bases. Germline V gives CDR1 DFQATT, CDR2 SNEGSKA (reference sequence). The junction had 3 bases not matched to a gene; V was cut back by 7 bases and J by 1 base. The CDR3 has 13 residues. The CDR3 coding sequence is TGCAGTGGAGAGCGGGAGGGCACAGATACGCAGTATTTT. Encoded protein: CSGEREGTDTQYF.

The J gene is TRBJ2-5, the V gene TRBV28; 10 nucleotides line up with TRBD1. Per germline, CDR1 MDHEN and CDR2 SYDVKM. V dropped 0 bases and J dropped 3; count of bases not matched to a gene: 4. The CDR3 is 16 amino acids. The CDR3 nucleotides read TGTGCCAGCAGTTTATGGGGACAGGGGAGTAAAGAGACCCAGTACTTC. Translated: CASSLWGQGSKETQYF.

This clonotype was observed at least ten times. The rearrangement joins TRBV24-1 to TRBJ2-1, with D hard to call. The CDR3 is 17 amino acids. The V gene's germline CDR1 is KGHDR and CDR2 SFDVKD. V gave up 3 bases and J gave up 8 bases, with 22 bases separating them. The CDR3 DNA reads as TGTGCCACCAGTGATACCCTCTGGCCAAGCTATAAAGATGAGCAGTTCTTC. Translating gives CATSDTLWPSYKDEQFF.

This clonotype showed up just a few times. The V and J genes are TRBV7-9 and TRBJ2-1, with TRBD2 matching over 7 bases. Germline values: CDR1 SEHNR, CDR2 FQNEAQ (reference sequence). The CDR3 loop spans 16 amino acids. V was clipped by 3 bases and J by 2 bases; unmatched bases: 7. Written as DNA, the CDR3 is TGTGCCAGCAGCTTCCAGCGGGGTTACCCCTACAATGAGCAGTTCTTC. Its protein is CASSFQRGYPYNEQFF.

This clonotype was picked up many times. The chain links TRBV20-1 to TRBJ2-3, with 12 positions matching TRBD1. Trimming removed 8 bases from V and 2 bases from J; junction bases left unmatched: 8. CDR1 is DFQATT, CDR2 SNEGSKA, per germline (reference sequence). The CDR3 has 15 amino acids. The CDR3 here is CSSQRGQGATDTQYF. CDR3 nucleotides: TGCAGTTCCCAACGGGGACAGGGGGCCACAGATACGCAGTATTTT.

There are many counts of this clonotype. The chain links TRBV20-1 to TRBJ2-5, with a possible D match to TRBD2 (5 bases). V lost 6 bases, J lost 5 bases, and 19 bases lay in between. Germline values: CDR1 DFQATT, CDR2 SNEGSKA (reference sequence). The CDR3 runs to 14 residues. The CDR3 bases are TGCAGTGCCACAGCGGCCGAGTCAAGTGAGACCCAGTACTTC. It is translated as CSATAAESSETQYF.

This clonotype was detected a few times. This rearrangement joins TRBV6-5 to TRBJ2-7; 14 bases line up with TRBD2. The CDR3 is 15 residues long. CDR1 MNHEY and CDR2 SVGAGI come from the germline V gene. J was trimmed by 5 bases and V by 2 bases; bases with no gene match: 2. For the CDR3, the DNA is TGTGCCAGCAGTTACGGGGGACTAGCGGGAGACGAGCAGTACTTC. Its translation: CASSYGGLAGDEQYF.

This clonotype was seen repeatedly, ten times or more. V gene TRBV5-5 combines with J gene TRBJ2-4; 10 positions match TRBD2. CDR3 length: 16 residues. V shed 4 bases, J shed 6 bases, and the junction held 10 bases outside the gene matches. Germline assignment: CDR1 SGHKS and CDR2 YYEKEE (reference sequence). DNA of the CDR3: TGTGCCAGCAGCCCAAGCGGGGGGGAGCTGGGAAACATTCAGTACTTC. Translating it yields CASSPSGGELGNIQYF.

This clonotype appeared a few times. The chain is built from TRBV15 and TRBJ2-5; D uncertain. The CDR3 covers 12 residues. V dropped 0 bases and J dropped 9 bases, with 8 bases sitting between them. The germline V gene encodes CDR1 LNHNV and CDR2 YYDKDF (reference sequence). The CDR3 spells CATSRDLSAQYF. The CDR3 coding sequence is TGTGCCACCAGCAGAGATCTAAGTGCCCAGTACTTC.

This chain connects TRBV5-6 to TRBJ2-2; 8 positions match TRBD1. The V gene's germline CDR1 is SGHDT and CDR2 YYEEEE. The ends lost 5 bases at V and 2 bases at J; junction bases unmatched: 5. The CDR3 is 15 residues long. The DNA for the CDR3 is TGTGCCAGCAGTCCTCAGGGGGCTAACACCGGGGAGCTGTTTTTT. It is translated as CASSPQGANTGELFF.

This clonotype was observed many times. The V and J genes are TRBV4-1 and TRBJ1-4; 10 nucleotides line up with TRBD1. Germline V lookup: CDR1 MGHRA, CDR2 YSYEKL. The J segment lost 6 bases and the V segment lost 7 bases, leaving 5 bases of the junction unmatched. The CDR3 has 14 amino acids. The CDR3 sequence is CASTRDRGHEKLFF. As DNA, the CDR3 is TGCGCCAGCACCAGAGACAGGGGGCATGAAAAACTGTTTTTT.

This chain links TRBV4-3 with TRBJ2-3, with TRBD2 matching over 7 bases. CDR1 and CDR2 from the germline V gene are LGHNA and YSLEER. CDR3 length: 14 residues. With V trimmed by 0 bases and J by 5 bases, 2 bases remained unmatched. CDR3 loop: CASSQDPGGDTQYF. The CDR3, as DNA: TGCGCCAGCAGCCAAGATCCGGGAGGAGATACGCAGTATTTT.

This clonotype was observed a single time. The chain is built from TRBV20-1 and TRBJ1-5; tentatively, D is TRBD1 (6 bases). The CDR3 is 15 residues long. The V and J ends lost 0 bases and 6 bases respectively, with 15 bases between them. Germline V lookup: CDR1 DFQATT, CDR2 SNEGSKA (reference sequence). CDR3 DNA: TGCAGTGCTAGAGATGGTCAGGGGATGGTTCAGCCCCAGCATTTT. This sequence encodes CSARDGQGMVQPQHF.

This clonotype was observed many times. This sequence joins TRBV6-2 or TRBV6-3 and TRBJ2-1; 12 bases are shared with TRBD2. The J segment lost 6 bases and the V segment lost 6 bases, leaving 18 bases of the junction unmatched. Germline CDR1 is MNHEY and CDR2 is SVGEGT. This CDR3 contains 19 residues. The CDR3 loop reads CASSWDSRTSGVNGNEQFF. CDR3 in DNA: TGTGCCAGCAGCTGGGACTCCAGGACTAGCGGGGTAAACGGCAATGAGCAGTTCTTC.

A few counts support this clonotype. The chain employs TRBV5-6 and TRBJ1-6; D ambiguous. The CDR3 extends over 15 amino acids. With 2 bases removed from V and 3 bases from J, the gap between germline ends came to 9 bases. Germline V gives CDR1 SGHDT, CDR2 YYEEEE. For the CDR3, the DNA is TGTGCCAGCAGCTTCGGCCAGATCTATAATTCACCCCTCCACTTT. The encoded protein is CASSFGQIYNSPLHF.

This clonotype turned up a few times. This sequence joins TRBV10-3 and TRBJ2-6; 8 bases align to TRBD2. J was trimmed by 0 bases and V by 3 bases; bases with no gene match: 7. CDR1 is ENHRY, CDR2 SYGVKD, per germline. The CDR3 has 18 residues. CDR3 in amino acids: CAISDSGAYRSGANVLTF. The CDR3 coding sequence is TGTGCCATCAGTGATAGCGGGGCCTACCGCTCTGGGGCCAACGTCCTGACTTTC.

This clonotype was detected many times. The DNA of the CDR3 is TGCAGTGCTAGGTTTGGGTACTCGGATGAGCAGTTCTTC. Encoded protein: CSARFGYSDEQFF. V gene TRBV20-1 combines with J gene TRBJ2-1, with D unclear. The CDR3 is 13 residues long. V lost 3 bases to trimming and J lost 8 bases, with 14 bases between them. Germline CDR1 DFQATT, CDR2 SNEGSKA (reference sequence).

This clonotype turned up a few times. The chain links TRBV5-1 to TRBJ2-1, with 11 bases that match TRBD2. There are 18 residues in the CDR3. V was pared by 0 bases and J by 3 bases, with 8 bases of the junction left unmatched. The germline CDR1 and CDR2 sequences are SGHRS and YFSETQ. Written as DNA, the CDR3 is TGCGCCAGCAGCTTGGAAGGTTTGGGGACTAGCGGCTACAATGAGCAGTTCTTC. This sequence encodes CASSLEGLGTSGYNEQFF. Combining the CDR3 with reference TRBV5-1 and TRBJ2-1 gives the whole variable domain KAGVTQTPRYLIKTRGQQVTLSCSPISGHRSVSWYQQTPGQGLQFLFEYFSETQRNKGNFPGRFSGRQFSNSRSEMNVSTLELGDSALYLCASSLEGLGTSGYNEQFFGPGTRLTVL.

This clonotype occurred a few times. For the CDR3, the DNA is TGTGCCAGCAGCCTCGGGACAGGGCAGTACAATGAGCAGTTCTTC. This encodes CASSLGTGQYNEQFF. V and J are TRBV7-9 and TRBJ2-1, with 9 bases aligning to TRBD1. V shed 5 bases, J shed 4 bases, and the junction held 6 bases outside the gene matches. The CDR3 covers 15 residues. Germline-derived CDR1 and CDR2 are SEHNR and FQNEAQ (reference sequence).

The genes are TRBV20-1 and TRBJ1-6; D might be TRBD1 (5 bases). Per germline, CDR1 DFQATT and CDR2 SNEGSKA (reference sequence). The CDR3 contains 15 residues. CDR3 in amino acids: CSGTKNQGNNSPLHF. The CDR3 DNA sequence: TGCAGCGGGACCAAGAACCAGGGAAATAATTCACCCCTCCACTTT.

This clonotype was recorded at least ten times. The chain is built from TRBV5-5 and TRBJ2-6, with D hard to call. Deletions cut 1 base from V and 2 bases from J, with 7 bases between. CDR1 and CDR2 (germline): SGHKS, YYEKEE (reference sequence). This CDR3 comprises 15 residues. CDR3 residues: CASSLPRTGANVLTF. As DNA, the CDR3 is TGTGCCAGCAGCTTGCCGAGGACTGGGGCCAACGTCCTGACTTTC.

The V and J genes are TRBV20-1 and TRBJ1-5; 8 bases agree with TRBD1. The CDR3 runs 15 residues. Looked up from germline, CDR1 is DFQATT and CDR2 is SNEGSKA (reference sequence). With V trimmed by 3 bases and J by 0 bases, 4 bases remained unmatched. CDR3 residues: CSARDRVLSNQPQHF. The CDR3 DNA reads TGCAGTGCTAGGGACAGGGTCCTTAGCAATCAGCCCCAGCATTTT.

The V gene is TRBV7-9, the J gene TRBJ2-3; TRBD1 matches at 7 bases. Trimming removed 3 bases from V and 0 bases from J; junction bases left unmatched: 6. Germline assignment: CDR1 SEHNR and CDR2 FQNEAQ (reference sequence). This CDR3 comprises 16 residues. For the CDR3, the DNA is TGTGCCAGCAGCTTTCTGGGGACAGTAAGCACAGATACGCAGTATTTT. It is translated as CASSFLGTVSTDTQYF.

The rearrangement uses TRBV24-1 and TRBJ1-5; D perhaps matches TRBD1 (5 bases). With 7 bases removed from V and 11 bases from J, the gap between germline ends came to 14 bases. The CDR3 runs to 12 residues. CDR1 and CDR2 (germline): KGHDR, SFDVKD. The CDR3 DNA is TGTGCCACCAGCCGAGCCGGGACTTCCCAGCATTTT. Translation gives CATSRAGTSQHF.

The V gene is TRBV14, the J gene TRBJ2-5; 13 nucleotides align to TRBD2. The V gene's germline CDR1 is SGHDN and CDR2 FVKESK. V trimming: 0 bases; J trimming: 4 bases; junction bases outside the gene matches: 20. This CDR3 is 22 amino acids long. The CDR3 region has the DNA TGTGCCAGCAGCCAAGATCATGTCCCCTTCGGCACTAGCGGGAGGGTTGGAGAGACCCAGTACTTC. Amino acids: CASSQDHVPFGTSGRVGETQYF.

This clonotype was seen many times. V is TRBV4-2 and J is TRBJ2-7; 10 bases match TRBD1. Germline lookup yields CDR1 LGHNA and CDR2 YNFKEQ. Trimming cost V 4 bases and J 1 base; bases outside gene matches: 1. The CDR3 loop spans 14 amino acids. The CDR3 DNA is TGTGCCAGCAGCCGGGACAGGGGTTCCTACGAGCAGTACTTC. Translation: CASSRDRGSYEQYF.

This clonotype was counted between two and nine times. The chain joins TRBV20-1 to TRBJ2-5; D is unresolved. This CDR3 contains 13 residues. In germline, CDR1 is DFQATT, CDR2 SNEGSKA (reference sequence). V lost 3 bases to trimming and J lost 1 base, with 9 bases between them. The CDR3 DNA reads TGCAGTGCTAGTAGGTCTTTCCAAGAGACCCAGTACTTC. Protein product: CSASRSFQETQYF.

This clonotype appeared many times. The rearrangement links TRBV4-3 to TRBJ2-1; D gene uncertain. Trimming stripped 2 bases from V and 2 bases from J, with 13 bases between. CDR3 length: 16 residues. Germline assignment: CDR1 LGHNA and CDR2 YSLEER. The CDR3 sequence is CASSQRTSLTYNEQFF. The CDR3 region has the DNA TGCGCCAGCAGCCAAAGGACCTCCTTGACCTACAATGAGCAGTTCTTC.

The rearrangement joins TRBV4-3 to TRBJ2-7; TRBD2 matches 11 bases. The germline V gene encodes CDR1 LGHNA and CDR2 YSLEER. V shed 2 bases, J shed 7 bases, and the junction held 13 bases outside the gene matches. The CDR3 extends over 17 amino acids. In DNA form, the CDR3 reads TGCGCCAGCAGCCAAAGAGGACTAGCGGGCCCACCGGGGGAGCAGTACTTC. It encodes CASSQRGLAGPPGEQYF.

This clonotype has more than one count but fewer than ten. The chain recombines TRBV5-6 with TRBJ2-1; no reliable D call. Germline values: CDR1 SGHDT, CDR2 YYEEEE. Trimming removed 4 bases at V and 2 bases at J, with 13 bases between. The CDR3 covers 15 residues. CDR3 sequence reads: CASSLRAGPYNEQFF. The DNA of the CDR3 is TGTGCCAGCAGCCTCCGGGCTGGGCCCTACAATGAGCAGTTCTTC.